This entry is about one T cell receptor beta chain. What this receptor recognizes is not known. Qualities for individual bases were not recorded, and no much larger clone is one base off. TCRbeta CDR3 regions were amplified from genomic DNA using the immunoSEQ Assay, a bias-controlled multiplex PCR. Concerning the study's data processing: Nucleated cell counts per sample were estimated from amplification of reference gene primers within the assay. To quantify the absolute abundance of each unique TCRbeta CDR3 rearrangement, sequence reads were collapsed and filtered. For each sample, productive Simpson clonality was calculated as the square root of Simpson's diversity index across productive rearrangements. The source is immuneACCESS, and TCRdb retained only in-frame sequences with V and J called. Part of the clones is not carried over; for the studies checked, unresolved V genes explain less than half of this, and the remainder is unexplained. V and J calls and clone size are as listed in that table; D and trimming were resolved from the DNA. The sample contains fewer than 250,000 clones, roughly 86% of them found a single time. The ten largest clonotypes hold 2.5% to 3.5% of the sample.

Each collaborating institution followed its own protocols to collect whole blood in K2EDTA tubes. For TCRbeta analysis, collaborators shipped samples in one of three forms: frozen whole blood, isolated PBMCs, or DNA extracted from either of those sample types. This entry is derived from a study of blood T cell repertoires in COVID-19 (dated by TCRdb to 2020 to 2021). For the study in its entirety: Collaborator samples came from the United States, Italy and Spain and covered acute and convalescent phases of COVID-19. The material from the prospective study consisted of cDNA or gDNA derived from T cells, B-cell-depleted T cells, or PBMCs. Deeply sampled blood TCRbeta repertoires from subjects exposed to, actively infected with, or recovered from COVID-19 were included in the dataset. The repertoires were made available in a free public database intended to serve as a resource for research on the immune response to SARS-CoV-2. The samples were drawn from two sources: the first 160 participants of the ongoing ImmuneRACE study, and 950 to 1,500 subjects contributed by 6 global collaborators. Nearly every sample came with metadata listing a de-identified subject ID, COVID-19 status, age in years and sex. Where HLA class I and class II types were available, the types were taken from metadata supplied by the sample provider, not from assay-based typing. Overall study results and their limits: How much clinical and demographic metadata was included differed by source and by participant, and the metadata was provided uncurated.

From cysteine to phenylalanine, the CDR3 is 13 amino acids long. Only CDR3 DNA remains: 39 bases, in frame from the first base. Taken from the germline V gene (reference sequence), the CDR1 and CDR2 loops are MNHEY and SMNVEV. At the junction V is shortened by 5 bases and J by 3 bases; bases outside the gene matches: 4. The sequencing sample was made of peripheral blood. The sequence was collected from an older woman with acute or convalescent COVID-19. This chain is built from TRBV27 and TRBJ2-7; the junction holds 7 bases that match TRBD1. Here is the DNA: TGTGCCAGCAGTAAGGACAGGTTCTACGAGCAGTACTTC. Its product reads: CASSKDRFYEQYF.